The subject of this entry is one TCR beta chain. Its antigen is not identified. Germline V gene data show CDR1 as SGHTA and CDR2 as FQGNSA. Trimming took 6 bases from V and 0 from J; bases not matched to a gene: 10. The CDR3 covers 17 residues. This sample was included in a study of T-cell memory formation after mild COVID-19. MiXCR was run by TCRdb on the 5' RACE reads, yielding one entry per CDR3 protein. In the table there are some 490,000 distinct CDR3 sequences, 18% of which are singletons. Study results and caveats: What remained unconfirmed was the SARS-CoV-2 specificity of second-wave clones peaking on day 37. Some SARS-CoV-2-responding clones were already detected in memory before infection.

The source is an adult woman who had mild COVID-19 (a few samples of this study predate the infection). Cell type and time point are not known. The genes are TRBV7-2 and TRBJ2-3; TRBD2 aligns across 9 bases. What was sequenced was PBMCs or a T cell subset sorted from them (not recorded which). In nucleotides, the CDR3 is TGTGCCAGCAGTTCGTTTAGCGGGAGTCTTAGCACAGATACGCAGTATTTT. It codes for CASSSFSGSLSTDTQYF. Looking up the rest from reference TRBV7-2 and TRBJ2-3 gives the full variable domain: GAGVSQSPSNKVTEKGKDVELRCDPISGHTALYWYRQSLGQGLEFLIYFQGNSAPDKSGLPSDRFSAERTGGSVSTLTIQRTQQEDSAVYLCASSSFSGSLSTDTQYFGPGTRLTVL.